What follows is one TCR beta chain and its context. This clonotype was counted only a few times. What antigen it recognizes has not been identified. It has no much larger one-base neighbor in the sample; base qualities were not kept. Including the terminal cysteine and phenylalanine, the CDR3 comprises 13 residues. Solely the CDR3 DNA is kept, with 39 bases framed from the first base. According to the germline V gene, CDR1 reads SGHTA and CDR2 reads FQGNSA. V is clipped by 1 base and J by 7 bases, and the sequence between their germline boundaries is 8 bases long. Systemically healthy Caucasian individuals from Russia, approximately 39 in total and aged about 6 to 90 years, were included as donors. Roughly 10 milliliters of peripheral blood were drawn from each donor into EDTA-treated Vacutainer tubes. PBMCs were isolated by Ficoll-Paque density-gradient centrifugation, with at least 6 million obtained per sample. Trizol reagent was used to extract total RNA from PBMCs, with at least 6 micrograms per sample. Naive CD45RAhigh/CD27high T cell percentages were measured by flow cytometry on a PBMC aliquot from every donor.

This entry is derived from a study of blood T cells in healthy people across ages (dated by TCRdb to between 2014 and 2016). Turning to the overall study: In model experiments, template switching captured about one uniquely barcoded TCR beta cDNA molecule for every two T cells. The study measured age-related changes in TCR beta repertoire diversity using deep sequencing normalized with unique cDNA molecular identifiers. The donors were divided into four age groups: young (average around 16 years), middle-aged (about 39), aged (about 61) and long-lived (approximately 74). For two donors (one aged 18 to 29 and one aged 80 or older), the study analyzed two additional independent replicas of 1 million unique cDNA reads from the same blood draw.

The method behind the library was 5' RACE. The run used an Illumina HiSeq 2500. A second PCR of about 7 to 12 cycles was performed with a sample-barcoded 5' primer and a J-beta primer mix. A template-switch 5' adaptor carrying 12 random nucleotides introduced a unique molecular identifier onto each TCR beta cDNA molecule. At least 2.5 million CDR3-containing paired-end reads were obtained from each sample. First-strand cDNA synthesis was performed from all RNA using the Mint cDNA synthesis kit, with priming by a TRBC-specific oligonucleotide. Following uracil-DNA glycosylase treatment, all cDNA underwent a first 18-cycle PCR with the universal primers M1SS and BC2_uni_R. For the original study's pipeline: For normalization, 1 million high-quality reads, each with a distinct molecular identifier, were randomly selected from each sample. Reads with shared molecular identifiers were discarded instead of being binned into consensus sequences. MiTCR, set to a Q25 quality threshold and the strictest error-elimination algorithm, was used for CDR3 identification, clonotype clustering and error correction. A nonparametric unseen species model with Euler transformation was used to estimate lower-bound total TCR beta diversity. The raw public reads went through TCRdb reprocessing: fastp at Q25, MiXCR clone calling, in-frame beta chains kept. Duplicate CDR3 protein sequences are folded into a single record with the most common DNA and genes. The V and J calls follow TCRdb's processing rather than the paper's. Counted in this sample were some 760,000 distinct CDR3 sequences; around a quarter of them appeared once. 3% to 4% of the sample is taken by the ten largest.

General conclusions and limits of the study: Since profiling was done on bulk unsorted PBMCs, naive and antigen-experienced compartments could not be conclusively compared. Observed TCR beta diversity per million T cells fell roughly linearly with age, and a significant reduction was already apparent by age roughly 40. Observed TCR beta diversity correlated strongly with the percentage of naive T cells measured by flow cytometry. The long-lived group showed more naive CD4+ T cells, fewer expanded clones and increased TCR diversity than the aged group, suggesting age selection. Estimates of total diversity based on one million sequenced T cells were regarded as lower bounds and as underestimates. The CMV infection status of donors was not known, potentially confounding age-related changes in expanded clonotypes.

The data were also submitted as part of a second study, on T cells of mothers and their children. The second study, in turn, reports: Nine systemically healthy Caucasian individuals served as donors, namely three mothers together with their six children. cDNA synthesis used all of the extracted RNA, with roughly 1.5 ug of RNA in each 15 ul reaction. In the second PCR, the M1S primer introduced both the sample barcodes and 2-4 random nucleotides. Each mother yielded over 10 million TCR beta CDR3 reads and each child some 3 million reads. Thymic selection shapes the output of TCR recombination in a similar way in related and unrelated pairs, and inherited differences have a minor effect. Normalized repertoire overlap in related mother-child pairs was always slightly higher than in unrelated mother-child pairs, but the difference was never significant. No persistent microchimeric T cell clones were detected, at a sensitivity of roughly 96 clones per million clonotypes. The study used deep NGS to compare TCR beta repertoires of mothers and children, seeking features distinguishing related mother-child pairs from unrelated individuals. On average, the children were roughly 10 +/- 4 years old, while the mothers were approximately 41 +/- 4 years old. After adapter ligation with NEBNext reagents, the libraries were sequenced on Illumina HiSeq 2000 with 100+100 nt paired-end reads. To prevent cross-contamination, the mother and child libraries were prepared one month apart and sequenced in separate runs. Each donor had between roughly 450,000 and 2,100,000 distinct TCR beta clonotypes identified. Naive TCR beta clonotypes were estimated from low-frequency clonotypes matched to each donor's FACS-determined naive share, without sorting.

The chain couples TRBV7-2 to TRBJ1-3, with an unclear D gene assignment. The sequence came from a boy between 10 and 17 years old in good health. Input material: blood. The nucleotide sequence is given as TGTGCCAGCAGCTTAGGTCACGAGAACACCATATATTTT. Translation gives CASSLGHENTIYF.